This TCR beta chain appears in the sequencing data of a study of blood T cell repertoires in COVID-19. Donors of Cohort 3 who recovered were those that had two negative PCRs, clearance, or symptom resolution. V lost 6 bases and J lost 4, with 15 bases in between. The length of the CDR3 is 14 residues. In germline, CDR1 is MNHEY, CDR2 SVGAGI. Some clones are missing from TCRdb's copy, which holds only in-frame ones; the method was immunoSEQ multiplex PCR. The sample lists around 180,000 clones; more than 75% were seen once. The clonotype originates from a woman in her 30s who had recovered from COVID-19. Sequences were obtained from PBMCs or T cells enriched from blood (not recorded which). The chain is built from TRBV6-5 and TRBJ1-1; possibly TRBD1 for D (5 bases). CDR3 nucleotides: TGTGCCAGCAGGCTTACGGGGGAGCGCACTGAAGCTTTCTTT. Translation gives CASRLTGERTEAFF.